The rows below give T cell receptor beta chains drawn from one sample of a study of T cells in lung cancer brain metastases. Data came from immunoSEQ multiplex PCR; TCRdb stores just in-frame clones and leaves some out. The sample has some 1,200 clones, 70% to 90% seen once. What was sequenced was tumor tissue from a brain metastasis. The receptors originated from a woman aged 60-70 years with non-small cell lung cancer that had spread to the brain. CDR3s include the opening cysteine and the closing phenylalanine or tryptophan. Each record gives: D gene, J gene, V gene, CDR3 protein. A D gene is named only where the DNA matches it firmly.

D gene: TRBD1
J gene: TRBJ1-6
V gene: TRBV19
CDR3 protein: CASRGDRGNSPLHF

D gene: -
J gene: TRBJ1-2
V gene: TRBV5-6
CDR3 protein: CASSAGDGYTF

D gene: -
J gene: TRBJ2-5
V gene: TRBV2
CDR3 protein: CASSDWTRETQYF

D gene: -
J gene: TRBJ2-1
V gene: TRBV11-3
CDR3 protein: CASSNPVGEQFF

D gene: -
J gene: TRBJ1-4
V gene: TRBV5-8
CDR3 protein: CASSLTGAEKLFF

D gene: TRBD1
J gene: TRBJ1-2
V gene: TRBV18
CDR3 protein: CASSTPGQGSYGYTF

D gene: TRBD2
J gene: TRBJ2-1
V gene: TRBV28
CDR3 protein: CASSNSGNPSYNEQFF

D gene: TRBD1
J gene: TRBJ2-3
V gene: TRBV10-2
CDR3 protein: CASSEWTGTGTDTQYF

D gene: TRBD2
J gene: TRBJ2-7
V gene: TRBV29-1
CDR3 protein: CSVDPGGAHYEQYF

D gene: -
J gene: TRBJ2-5
V gene: TRBV5-8
CDR3 protein: CASRRYPGETQYF

D gene: -
J gene: TRBJ2-7
V gene: TRBV5-6
CDR3 protein: CASSLWQTPYEQYF

D gene: -
J gene: TRBJ2-5
V gene: TRBV11-1
CDR3 protein: CASSLIGSQQETQYF

D gene: -
J gene: TRBJ1-2
V gene: TRBV5-4
CDR3 protein: CASSSQTGNYGYTF

D gene: -
J gene: TRBJ1-1
V gene: TRBV10-3
CDR3 protein: CAISEYENTEAFF

D gene: -
J gene: TRBJ1-2
V gene: TRBV9
CDR3 protein: CASSRVQGYGYTF

D gene: TRBD2
J gene: TRBJ2-3
V gene: TRBV5-1
CDR3 protein: CASSLLGRGSGDTQYF

D gene: -
J gene: TRBJ1-2
V gene: TRBV2
CDR3 protein: CASSEQGVRGYTF

D gene: -
J gene: TRBJ1-1
V gene: TRBV5-1
CDR3 protein: CASSRDGSMNTEAFF